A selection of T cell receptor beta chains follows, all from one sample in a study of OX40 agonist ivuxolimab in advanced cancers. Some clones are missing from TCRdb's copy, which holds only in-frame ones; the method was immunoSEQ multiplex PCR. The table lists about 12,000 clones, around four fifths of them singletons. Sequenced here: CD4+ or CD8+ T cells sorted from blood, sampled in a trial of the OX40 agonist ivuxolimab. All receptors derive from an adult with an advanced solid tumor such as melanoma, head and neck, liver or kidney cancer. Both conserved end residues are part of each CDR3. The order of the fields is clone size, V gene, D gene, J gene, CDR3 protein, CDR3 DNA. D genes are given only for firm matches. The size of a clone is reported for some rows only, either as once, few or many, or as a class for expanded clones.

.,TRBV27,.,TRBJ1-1,CASSLGTGTEAFF,TGTGCCAGCAGTTTGGGAACAGGGACTGAAGCTTTCTTT
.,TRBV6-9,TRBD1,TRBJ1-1,CASTPDRMNTEAFF,TGTGCCAGCACCCCGGACAGGATGAACACTGAAGCTTTCTTT
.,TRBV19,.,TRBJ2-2,CASSMGQNTGELFF,TGTGCCAGTAGTATGGGACAGAACACCGGGGAGCTGTTTTTT
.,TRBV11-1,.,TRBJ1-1,CASSLVTPEAFF,TGTGCCAGCAGCTTAGTGACACCCGAAGCTTTCTTT
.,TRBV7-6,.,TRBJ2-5,CASTTAGWQETQYF,TGTGCCAGCACCACCGCCGGGTGGCAAGAGACCCAGTACTTC
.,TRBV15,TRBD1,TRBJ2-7,CATSRVEGAIPYEQYF,TGTGCCACCAGCAGAGTTGAGGGGGCGATCCCCTACGAGCAGTACTTC
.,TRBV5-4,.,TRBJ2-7,CASSSNDYEQYF,TGTGCCAGCAGCTCAAATGATTACGAGCAGTACTTC
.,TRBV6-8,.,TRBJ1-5,CASSEVGPQHF,TGTGCCAGCAGTGAGGTGGGGCCCCAGCATTTT
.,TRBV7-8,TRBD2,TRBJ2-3,CASSLARTSGAHIPRTDTQYF,TGTGCCAGCAGCTTAGCGCGGACTAGCGGGGCGCATATTCCCCGCACAGATACGCAGTATTTT
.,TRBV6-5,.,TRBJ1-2,CASSPTRDTGYGYTF,TGTGCCAGCAGCCCAACCCGAGACACTGGCTATGGCTACACCTTC
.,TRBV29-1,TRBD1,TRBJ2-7,CSVDSGQASYEQYF,TGCAGCGTTGACTCGGGACAGGCCTCCTACGAGCAGTACTTC
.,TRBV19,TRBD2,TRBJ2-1,CASSMSGTSGGSSYNEQFF,TGTGCCAGTAGTATGTCCGGGACTAGCGGGGGGAGCTCCTACAATGAGCAGTTCTTC
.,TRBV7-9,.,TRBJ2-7,CASSSTVHLPYEQYF,TGTGCCAGCAGCTCGACAGTCCACCTTCCCTACGAGCAGTACTTC
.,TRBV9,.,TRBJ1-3,CASSGLRQASGNTIYF,TGTGCCAGCAGCGGGCTCAGACAGGCCTCTGGAAACACCATATATTTT
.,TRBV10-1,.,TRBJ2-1,CASSDSGARVSLGNEQFF,TGCGCCAGCAGTGATTCTGGTGCCCGGGTCTCCTTGGGCAATGAGCAGTTCTTC
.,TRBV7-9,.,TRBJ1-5,CASSASGVGQPQHF,TGTGCCAGCAGCGCGAGCGGGGTCGGGCAGCCCCAGCATTTT
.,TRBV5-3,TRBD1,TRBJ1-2,CASSAGTGIGGYTF,TGTGCCAGCAGCGCCGGGACAGGGATTGGCGGCTACACCTTC
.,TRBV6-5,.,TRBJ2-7,CASSYEGSGEQYF,TGTGCCAGCAGTTACGAGGGGAGCGGGGAGCAGTACTTC
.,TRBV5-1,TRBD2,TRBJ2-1,CASSLTSGGTYNEQFF,TGCGCCAGCAGCCTGACTAGCGGGGGGACCTACAATGAGCAGTTCTTC
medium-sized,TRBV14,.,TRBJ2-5,CASSQEILGTQYF,TGTGCCAGCAGCCAAGAAATCTTAGGGACCCAGTACTTC
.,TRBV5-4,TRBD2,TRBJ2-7,CASSLSGDEQYF,TGTGCCAGCAGCTTGAGCGGGGACGAGCAGTACTTC
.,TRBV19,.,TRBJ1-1,CASSLPYTEAFF,TGTGCCAGTAGTCTGCCCTACACTGAAGCTTTCTTT
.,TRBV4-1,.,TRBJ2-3,CASSQETSSTDTQYF,TGCGCCAGCAGCCAAGAAACATCTAGCACAGATACGCAGTATTTT
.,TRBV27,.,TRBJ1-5,CASSSPGCRVGWSNQPQHF,TGTGCCAGCAGTTCACCAGGGTGCCGGGTAGGGTGGAGCAATCAGCCCCAGCATTTT